Presented here are 19 T cell receptor beta chains from one specimen sequenced in a study of OX40 agonist ivuxolimab in advanced cancers. Method: immunoSEQ multiplex PCR; TCRdb's copy keeps in-frame clones and lacks some. The sample holds roughly 44,000 clones; approximately 86% are singletons and the top ten take approximately 13%. The sequencing used CD4+ or CD8+ T cells sorted from blood, collected in a trial of the OX40 agonist ivuxolimab. All receptors derive from an adult with an advanced solid tumor such as melanoma, head and neck, liver or kidney cancer.

The V call is TRBV4-1, the J call TRBJ1-1; tentative D call: TRBD1 (5 bases). V was cut by 6 bases and J by 5 bases, with 19 bases left in between. Germline lookup yields CDR1 MGHRA and CDR2 YSYEKL. CDR3 length equals 15 residues. The CDR3 coding sequence is TGCGCCAGCAGTTCAGGGCCCGGCTGGGGAACTGAAGCTTTCTTT. Amino acids: CASSSGPGWGTEAFF.

The chain recombines TRBV15 with TRBJ2-6; D could derive from TRBD1 or TRBD2 (5 bases each). The CDR3 has 17 amino acids. The ends were cut back, 5 bases at V and 0 bases at J, with 14 bases in the middle. Germline CDR1 LNHNV, CDR2 YYDKDF (reference sequence). This CDR3 reads CATSGWDVTSGANVLTF. DNA of the CDR3: TGTGCCACCAGCGGATGGGACGTAACCTCTGGGGCCAACGTCCTGACTTTC.

The CDR3 region has the DNA TGTGCCAGCAGCTTCCCCCCCGTATTTAGCAGCCACGAGCAGTACTTC. Amino acid sequence: CASSFPPVFSSHEQYF. The genes are TRBV7-9 and TRBJ2-7; unclear D gene. CDR3 size: 16 residues. Trimming left V 3 bases short and J 5 bases short, with 20 bases between. The V gene's germline CDR1 is SEHNR and CDR2 FQNEAQ (reference sequence).

J is TRBJ2-7 and V is TRBV27, with D possibly being TRBD1 (6 bases). V lost 3 bases, J lost 1 base, and 10 bases lay in between. The CDR3 is made up of 14 amino acids. CDR1 and CDR2 (germline): MNHEY, SMNVEV (reference sequence). CDR3 in DNA: TGTGCCAGCAGTTTTTCCGGACAGTCCTACGAGCAGTACTTC. This sequence encodes CASSFSGQSYEQYF.

This chain joins TRBV5-6 and TRBJ1-1; a weak D match, TRBD1 (5 bases). The CDR3 has 14 residues. From germline, CDR1 is SGHDT and CDR2 YYEEEE. Trimming removed 4 bases from V and 4 bases from J, with 14 bases in between. The CDR3 sequence: CASSVEGGGTEAFF. CDR3 DNA: TGTGCCAGCAGCGTAGAGGGCGGGGGCACTGAAGCTTTCTTT.

This clone was observed a handful of times. The junction does not match germline at one end; this may be a read error. The chain combines TRBV6-5 with TRBJ2-7; D remains unclear. This CDR3 is 11 amino acids long. Per the germline V gene, CDR1 is MNHEY and CDR2 is SVGAGI. CDR3 loop: CASSNSYEQYF. The CDR3 nucleotides are TGTGCCAGCAGTAACTCCTACGAGCAGTACTTC.

This clone has only a few counts. The rearrangement joins TRBV6-5 to TRBJ1-5; 8 nucleotides match TRBD1. Trimming cost V 4 bases and J 7 bases; bases outside gene matches: 6. CDR1 and CDR2 from the germline V gene are MNHEY and SVGAGI. The CDR3 sequence is 14 residues long. The CDR3 DNA is TGTGCCAGCAGTTCGACAGGGGCGGAGCAGCCCCAGCATTTT. Its translation is CASSSTGAEQPQHF.

The genes are TRBV27 and TRBJ2-6; 7 bases are a match to TRBD2. The J segment lost 2 bases and the V segment lost 2 bases, leaving 9 bases of the junction unmatched. CDR3 size: 18 residues. Germline V gene lookup returns CDR1 MNHEY and CDR2 SMNVEV (reference sequence). In nucleotides, the CDR3 is TGTGCCAGCAGTTTAAGAGGAGCGGGGAAGGCTGGGGCCAACGTCCTGACTTTC. This codes for CASSLRGAGKAGANVLTF. Variable domain in full (rest from reference TRBV27 and TRBJ2-6): EAQVTQNPRYLITVTGKKLTVTCSQNMNHEYMSWYRQDPGLGLRQIYYSMNVEVTDKGDVPEGYKVSRKEKRNFPLILESPSPNQTSLYFCASSLRGAGKAGANVLTFGAGSRLTVL.

The table lists this clone with a count of one. The V gene is TRBV4-1, the J gene TRBJ1-5, with TRBD1 matching 8 bases. Germline CDR1 is MGHRA and CDR2 is YSYEKL. The CDR3 contains 15 residues. J was trimmed by 7 bases and V by 1 base; bases with no gene match: 6. CDR3 region: CASSQVKTGGQPQHF. The CDR3 nucleotides are TGCGCCAGCAGCCAAGTGAAAACAGGGGGGCAGCCCCAGCATTTT.

The chain carries TRBV28 and TRBJ1-2; weak D call: TRBD1 (5 bases). The length of the CDR3 is 15 residues. Trimming took off 5 bases at V and 2 bases at J, with 15 bases between the two ends. The germline V gene encodes CDR1 MDHEN and CDR2 SYDVKM. CDR3 in DNA: TGTGCCAGCAGTGGGCAGACAGACCAGAACTATGGCTACACCTTC. Protein product: CASSGQTDQNYGYTF.

The chain has TRBV5-5 and TRBJ1-1; D unclear. Germline CDR1 reads SGHKS; CDR2 reads YYEKEE (reference sequence). V dropped 4 bases and J dropped 8 bases, with 12 bases sitting between them. This CDR3 is built from 12 residues. CDR3 residues: CASSIFGMEAFF. CDR3 nucleotide sequence: TGTGCCAGCAGCATCTTTGGGATGGAAGCTTTCTTT.

Written as DNA, the CDR3 is TGTGCCAGCAGTTTAAGGGACAGAAACACTGAAGCTTTCTTT. Translating gives CASSLRDRNTEAFF. The V call is TRBV27, the J call TRBJ1-1; 7 bases line up with TRBD1. The CDR3 is 14 residues long. Germline CDR1 and CDR2: MNHEY and SMNVEV (reference sequence). V lost 2 bases and J lost 2; bases outside the gene matches: 2.

This clone appeared a single time. Within the sample, other DNA sequences also encode this same CDR3. In DNA form, the CDR3 reads TGTGCCAGCAGCCTGGGGACAGGGTCCTACGAGCAGTACTTC. Translated, it gives CASSLGTGSYEQYF. This chain connects TRBV27 to TRBJ2-7; TRBD1 matches 9 bases. V dropped 6 bases and J dropped 1; count of bases not matched to a gene: 4. There are 14 residues in the CDR3. Germline values: CDR1 MNHEY, CDR2 SMNVEV (reference sequence).

V is TRBV7-6 and J is TRBJ2-5, with D perhaps assigned TRBD1 or TRBD2 (6 bases each). The J call is uncertain, as TRBJ2-7 better fits the DNA end. Looked up from germline, CDR1 is SGHVS and CDR2 is FNYEAQ. The CDR3 has 14 residues. This CDR3 is CASSLGWGAHEQYF. CDR3 nucleotides: TGTGCCAGCAGCTTAGGGTGGGGGGCCCACGAGCAGTACTTC.

The V call is TRBV2, the J call TRBJ1-5; D is perhaps TRBD1 (5 bases). V was clipped by 4 bases and J by 5 bases, with 15 bases between them. This CDR3 region has 15 residues. Per the germline V gene, CDR1 is SNHLY and CDR2 is FYNNEI. The CDR3 spells CASSVDRRTYQPQHF. CDR3 sequence (DNA): TGTGCCAGCAGTGTTGACAGAAGGACCTATCAGCCCCAGCATTTT.

The chain couples TRBV6-5 to TRBJ2-1; D ambiguous. In germline, CDR1 is MNHEY, CDR2 SVGAGI. The CDR3 contains 13 residues. V lost 8 bases and J 5 bases, leaving 13 bases between the germline ends. The CDR3 spells CASAPGSHNEQFF. The CDR3 bases are TGTGCCAGCGCCCCGGGCAGCCACAATGAGCAGTTCTTC.

The V gene is TRBV11-2, the J gene TRBJ1-4; 7 nucleotides agree with TRBD1. Trimming cost V 4 bases and J 8 bases; bases outside gene matches: 4. From germline, CDR1 is SGHAT and CDR2 FQNNGV. The CDR3 is 13 residues long. CDR3 protein: CASSYGTEEKLFF. The CDR3 bases are TGTGCCAGCAGCTACGGGACAGAGGAAAAACTGTTTTTT. The full variable domain, rest sourced from reference TRBV11-2 and TRBJ1-4, is EAGVAQSPRYKIIEKRQSVAFWCNPISGHATLYWYQQILGQGPKLLIQFQNNGVVDDSQLPKDRFSAERLKGVDSTLKIQPAKLEDSAVYLCASSYGTEEKLFFGSGTQLSVL.

The CDR3 here is CASSQGTGPQFF. CDR3 nucleotide sequence: TGTGCCAGCAGTCAAGGGACAGGCCCGCAGTTCTTC. The V and J genes are TRBV6-5 and TRBJ2-1, with 8 bases that match TRBD1. V was clipped by 5 bases and J by 12 bases; unmatched bases: 6. This CDR3 is 12 amino acids long. The germline V gene encodes CDR1 MNHEY and CDR2 SVGAGI.

This clone was seen a single time. This chain uses TRBV11-3 with TRBJ2-7; maybe TRBD1 (6 bases). Trimming took off 1 base at V and 3 bases at J, with 10 bases between the two ends. The CDR3 contains 14 residues. Germline CDR1 reads SGHNT; CDR2 reads YENEEA. CDR3 residues: CASSLAWTDYEQYF. The CDR3 DNA follows: TGTGCCAGCAGCTTAGCTTGGACAGACTACGAGCAGTACTTC.